The rows below give T cell receptor beta chains drawn from one sample of a study of metastatic and nonmetastatic thyroid tumors. TCRdb re-clonotyped the PCR reads via MiXCR. The data contain around 50,000 clones, roughly 30% of them singletons. The sequenced material came from blood. All receptors derive from a female donor with papillary thyroid cancer or a benign thyroid nodule (not recorded which). Some clones in this sample may be carry-over from other donors' samples. The CDR3 runs from the conserved cysteine through the conserved F or W. The order of the fields is V gene, CDR3 protein.

v_call: TRBV3-1
cdr3_aa: CASSQVGGTGELFF

v_call: TRBV28
cdr3_aa: CASSFGGDGYTF

v_call: TRBV30
cdr3_aa: CAWSSRDSFTDTQYF

v_call: TRBV19
cdr3_aa: CASSMVAGASNEQFF

v_call: TRBV10-3
cdr3_aa: CAHGAQRSTDNEQFF

v_call: TRBV7-2
cdr3_aa: CASSLGQPDLYEQYF

v_call: TRBV18
cdr3_aa: CASSPRGQEGGHSPLHF

v_call: TRBV11-2
cdr3_aa: CASSLGPWQRNTDTQYF

v_call: TRBV10-3
cdr3_aa: CATGDVGEGYGYTF

v_call: TRBV5-8
cdr3_aa: CASTPSGQVNQPQHF

v_call: TRBV7-6
cdr3_aa: CASSFLTGGNEQFF

v_call: TRBV5-1
cdr3_aa: CASIRDHSYEQFF

v_call: TRBV11-1
cdr3_aa: CASSFRLAPSTDTQYF

v_call: TRBV19
cdr3_aa: CASSTGRDRGGQPQHF

v_call: TRBV7-2
cdr3_aa: CASRAGGREQYF

v_call: TRBV9
cdr3_aa: CASSPRQGLATGANVLTF

v_call: TRBV5-6
cdr3_aa: CASSLWTGRYYTF

v_call: TRBV11-2
cdr3_aa: CASSLGRVGLNEQYF

v_call: TRBV20-1
cdr3_aa: CSARDLGRLAGDHYNEQFF

v_call: TRBV6-1
cdr3_aa: CASSRSDNSPLHF

v_call: TRBV20-1
cdr3_aa: CSARSSGQGGTEAFF

v_call: TRBV19
cdr3_aa: CASSRGSLTYNEQFF

v_call: TRBV6-1
cdr3_aa: CASSPGRAGNTIYF

v_call: TRBV6-1
cdr3_aa: CASGGGGNEQYF

v_call: TRBV20-1
cdr3_aa: CSVPAGYNEQFF

v_call: TRBV19
cdr3_aa: CASNFRGEKLFF

v_call: TRBV20-1
cdr3_aa: CSARFSRGAVAGEQFF

v_call: TRBV28
cdr3_aa: CASGLQIYEQYF

v_call: TRBV9
cdr3_aa: CASSVAPPVLGYTGANVLTF

v_call: TRBV27
cdr3_aa: CASSRTGTYNEQFF

v_call: TRBV7-3
cdr3_aa: CASSMNQPQHF

v_call: TRBV11-3
cdr3_aa: CASSLVAGGKYEQYF